This TCR beta chain was sequenced in a study of blood T cell repertoires in COVID-19. Study-wide context: COVID-19 samples collected from the United States, Italy and Spain covered acute and convalescent phases. The analysed material was cDNA or gDNA that came from T cells, B-cell-depleted T cells, or PBMCs.

Seattle patient enrollment occurred during active infection, with longitudinal follow-up thereafter. V trimming: 3 bases; J trimming: 4 bases; junction bases outside the gene matches: 3. The germline CDR1 and CDR2 sequences are SGHAT and FQNNGV. The CDR3 extends over 14 amino acids. Study processing details: Amplification with reference gene primers provided the estimates of nucleated cell counts. Sequencing was performed with immunoSEQ multiplex PCR; in TCRdb, only in-frame clones are kept and a portion is missing. D and trimming come from the DNA, and the V and J calls and clone size come from that table. The sample holds about 350,000 clones; almost 90% are singletons and the top ten take 5.5% to 7.5%.

The TCR was taken from a woman aged 70-85 years with COVID-19, enrolled during active disease. The source material was peripheral blood. This chain connects TRBV11-2 to TRBJ2-1; 7 bases map to TRBD2. The CDR3 spells CASSLGLPYNEQFF. The CDR3 DNA sequence: TGTGCCAGCAGCTTGGGACTACCGTACAATGAGCAGTTCTTC. The full variable domain, its missing parts supplied by reference TRBV11-2 and TRBJ2-1, is EAGVAQSPRYKIIEKRQSVAFWCNPISGHATLYWYQQILGQGPKLLIQFQNNGVVDDSQLPKDRFSAERLKGVDSTLKIQPAKLEDSAVYLCASSLGLPYNEQFFGPGTRLTVL.